The subject of this entry is one T cell receptor beta chain. This sample was included in a study of Ad26.COV2.S vaccination and SARS-CoV-2 variants. The protocol was immunoSEQ multiplex PCR, while the TCRdb copy is restricted to in-frame clones and leaves out a portion. In the table there are nearly 400,000 clones, about 91% of which are singletons. As for treatment: about 20 received Ad26.COV2.S at low or high dose, single or two shots; five or six received placebo; per-sample allocation not given. Sampling occurred on day 63 after the first vaccine or placebo injection. The input for sequencing was peripheral blood, taken in a trial of Ad26.COV2.S vaccine versus placebo. This sequence was found in a person between 18 and 65 years old who received the Ad26.COV2.S COVID-19 vaccine or a placebo.

CDR3 sequence (DNA): TGTGCCAGCAGGCGCGGGAGCATGAACACTGAAGCTTTCTTT. Its protein is CASRRGSMNTEAFF. The rearrangement uses TRBV6-5 and TRBJ1-1; no firm D call. Germline V gene sequence: CDR1 MNHEY, CDR2 SVGAGI. CDR3 length: 14 residues. V was cut by 6 bases and J by 0 bases, with 11 bases left in between.